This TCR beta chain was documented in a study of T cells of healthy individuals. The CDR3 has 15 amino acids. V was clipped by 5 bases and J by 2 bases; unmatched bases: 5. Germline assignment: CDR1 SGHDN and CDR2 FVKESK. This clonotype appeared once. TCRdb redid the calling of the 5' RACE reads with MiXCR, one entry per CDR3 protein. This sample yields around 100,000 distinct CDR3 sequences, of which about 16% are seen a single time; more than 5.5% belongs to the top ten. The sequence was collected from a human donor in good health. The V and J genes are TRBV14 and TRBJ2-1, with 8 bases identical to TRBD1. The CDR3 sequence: CASSFSGGAYNEQFF. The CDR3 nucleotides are TGTGCCAGCAGCTTCTCAGGGGGCGCCTACAATGAGCAGTTCTTC.